A single sample gave rise to the 20 T cell receptor beta chains below, sequenced in a study of OX40 agonist ivuxolimab in advanced cancers. Some clones are missing from TCRdb's copy, which holds only in-frame ones; the method was immunoSEQ multiplex PCR. The data show tens of thousands of clones, around nine tenths seen once. Sequenced material: CD4+ or CD8+ T cells sorted from blood, taken in a trial of the OX40 agonist ivuxolimab. Receptor source: an adult with an advanced solid tumor such as melanoma, head and neck, liver or kidney cancer.

The V call is TRBV5-4, the J call TRBJ2-4, with a weak D call TRBD2 (6 bases). Germline V lookup: CDR1 SGHNT, CDR2 YYREEE (reference sequence). V lost 7 bases to trimming and J lost 5 bases, with 19 bases between them. This CDR3 has 15 residues. The CDR3 is CASHRDGRGENIQYF. DNA of the CDR3: TGTGCCAGCCACCGAGACGGGAGAGGAGAAAACATTCAGTACTTC.

This clone was seen just once. The V call is TRBV5-6, the J call TRBJ2-6; D gene ambiguous. Germline V gene sequence: CDR1 SGHDT, CDR2 YYEEEE. The ends were cut back, 2 bases at V and 1 base at J, with 1 base in the middle. There are 13 residues in the CDR3. CDR3 in amino acids: CASSLSGANVLTF. The CDR3 DNA reads as TGTGCCAGCAGCTTATCTGGGGCCAACGTCCTGACTTTC.

The chain couples TRBV5-1 to TRBJ2-7, with D possibly called TRBD1 or TRBD2 (6 bases each). The CDR3 has 15 residues. Trimming removed 2 bases from V and 3 bases from J, with 15 bases in between. Germline CDR1 is SGHRS and CDR2 is YFSETQ. CDR3 sequence reads: CASSLTGANRYEQYF. The DNA for the CDR3 is TGCGCCAGCAGCTTAACGGGGGCGAATCGCTACGAGCAGTACTTC.

V usage is TRBV10-3 and J usage is TRBJ2-7; no clear D. The V end lost 5 bases, the J end lost 5 bases, and 7 bases lay between the germline ends. The CDR3 totals 11 residues. Per the germline V gene, CDR1 is ENHRY and CDR2 is SYGVKD. CDR3 amino acids: CAISTADEQYF. The DNA for the CDR3 is TGTGCCATCAGTACCGCGGACGAGCAGTACTTC.

The J gene is TRBJ1-4, the V gene TRBV5-1; 7 nucleotides agree with TRBD1. The CDR3 covers 14 residues. With V trimmed by 5 bases and J by 5 bases, 6 bases remained unmatched. The germline V gene encodes CDR1 SGHRS and CDR2 YFSETQ. CDR3 nucleotide sequence: TGCGCCAGCAGACGGGACAGTTCCAATGAAAAACTGTTTTTT. It yields the protein CASRRDSSNEKLFF.

V usage is TRBV19 and J usage is TRBJ2-5; 9 bases are a match to TRBD2. The CDR3 consists of 16 residues. CDR1 and CDR2 (germline): LNHDA, SQIVND (reference sequence). The ends lost 1 base at V and 5 bases at J; junction bases unmatched: 8. Here the CDR3 DNA reads TGTGCCAGTAGTATAGGTAGCGGGGGCCCCCCGGAGACCCAGTACTTC. Its translation: CASSIGSGGPPETQYF.

This chain connects TRBV18 to TRBJ2-7; no firm D call. CDR1 is KGHSH, CDR2 LQKENI, per germline. Trimming took 0 bases from V and 1 from J, leaving 10 bases between them. The CDR3 loop spans 15 amino acids. The CDR3 loop reads CASSPPGWESYEQYF. The CDR3 region has the DNA TGTGCCAGCTCACCACCGGGGTGGGAATCCTACGAGCAGTACTTC.

The chain carries TRBV19 and TRBJ2-5, with 8 positions matching TRBD2. The CDR3 extends over 16 amino acids. Germline lookup yields CDR1 LNHDA and CDR2 SQIVND (reference sequence). The junction had 8 bases not matched to a gene; V was cut back by 3 bases and J by 2 bases. The CDR3 DNA is TGTGCCAGTAGTATGTTGGCGGGGGGACTGCAAGAGACCCAGTACTTC. It encodes CASSMLAGGLQETQYF. The full variable domain, completed using reference TRBV19 and TRBJ2-5, is DGGITQSPKYLFRKEGQNVTLSCEQNLNHDAMYWYRQDPGQGLRLIYYSQIVNDFQKGDIAEGYSVSREKKESFPLTVTSAQKNPTAFYLCASSMLAGGLQETQYFGPGTRLLVL.

The chain combines TRBV5-1 with TRBJ2-3, with 8 bases lining up with TRBD1. V shed 10 bases, J shed 2 bases, and the junction held 12 bases outside the gene matches. CDR3 size: 15 residues. CDR1 and CDR2 from the germline V gene are SGHRS and YFSETQ. The CDR3 loop is CASAWGQDFTDTQYF. The CDR3 nucleotides read TGCGCCTCTGCCTGGGGACAGGACTTCACAGATACGCAGTATTTT.

V is TRBV29-1 and J is TRBJ2-1; TRBD1 is a possible D gene (6 bases). In germline, CDR1 is SQVTM, CDR2 ANQGSEA. The V and J ends lost 3 bases and 8 bases respectively, with 11 bases between them. The length of the CDR3 is 12 residues. In DNA, the CDR3 is TGCAGCGTTGAGGGACAAGTCGATGAGCAGTTCTTC. Translation gives CSVEGQVDEQFF.

The chain joins TRBV5-1 to TRBJ1-1, with TRBD1 identical over 8 bases. The germline gives CDR1 SGHRS, CDR2 YFSETQ. The CDR3 is 15 amino acids. The V segment lost 4 bases and the J segment 4 bases; nucleotides outside the gene matches: 9. The CDR3 spells CASSPETGVSTEAFF. The CDR3 nucleotides are TGCGCCAGCAGCCCGGAGACAGGGGTGAGCACTGAAGCTTTCTTT.

This sequence joins TRBV5-1 and TRBJ1-5; TRBD1 is a possible D gene (6 bases). Germline CDR1 SGHRS, CDR2 YFSETQ. The CDR3 totals 14 residues. Trimming pared 2 bases from V and 3 bases from J, leaving 9 bases between. The CDR3 nucleotides read TGCGCCAGCAGCTTAGGACAGCACAATCAGCCCCAGCATTTT. This sequence encodes CASSLGQHNQPQHF.

This rearrangement joins TRBV18 to TRBJ2-4; D remains ambiguous. With 0 bases removed from V and 1 base from J, the gap between germline ends came to 10 bases. Looked up from germline, CDR1 is KGHSH and CDR2 is LQKENI. This CDR3 has 16 residues. The DNA of the CDR3 is TGTGCCAGCTCACCACCGCACCGCCAGGCCAAAAACATTCAGTACTTC. Amino acid sequence: CASSPPHRQAKNIQYF.

The V call is TRBV5-1, the J call TRBJ2-7; 8 bases fit TRBD1. With V trimmed by 4 bases and J by 5 bases, 11 bases remained unmatched. CDR3 size: 15 residues. The V gene's germline CDR1 is SGHRS and CDR2 YFSETQ. The CDR3 protein is CASSTQTTGEDEQYF. The CDR3 DNA follows: TGCGCCAGCAGCACCCAAACGACAGGGGAGGACGAGCAGTACTTC.

The V and J genes are TRBV29-1 and TRBJ1-1; D not certain. CDR3 length: 11 amino acids. CDR1 SQVTM and CDR2 ANQGSEA come from the germline V gene. Trimming stripped 8 bases from V and 6 bases from J, with 13 bases between. CDR3 amino acids: CSLTSPAEAFF. CDR3 nucleotides: TGCAGCCTGACGTCCCCCGCTGAAGCTTTCTTT.

The chain links TRBV5-6 to TRBJ2-4; weak D call: TRBD1 (6 bases). The CDR3 spans 18 residues. The V and J ends lost 4 bases and 0 bases respectively, with 20 bases between them. Germline CDR1 is SGHDT and CDR2 is YYEEEE. The CDR3 spells CASSEGVWQGLAKNIQYF. DNA for the CDR3: TGTGCCAGCAGCGAGGGGGTATGGCAGGGCCTAGCCAAAAACATTCAGTACTTC.

The CDR3 region has the DNA TGTGCCAGCAGCCGGACTAAACCTAGCACAGATACGCAGTATTTT. The encoded protein is CASSRTKPSTDTQYF. The chain carries TRBV7-9 and TRBJ2-3; the D gene is possibly TRBD2 (6 bases). V was pared by 5 bases and J by 0 bases, with 12 bases between. Germline-derived CDR1 and CDR2 are SEHNR and FQNEAQ (reference sequence). The CDR3 sequence is 15 residues long.

The chain combines TRBV7-9 with TRBJ2-5; D gene uncertain. The CDR3 runs to 13 residues. The ends were cut back, 1 base at V and 5 bases at J, with 8 bases in the middle. The germline CDR1 and CDR2 sequences are SEHNR and FQNEAQ (reference sequence). CDR3 bases: TGTGCCAGCAGCTTAGTAGGTGGGGAGACCCAGTACTTC. Translating it yields CASSLVGGETQYF.

J is TRBJ1-4 and V is TRBV5-4; D may be TRBD1 (5 bases). Germline CDR1 and CDR2: SGHNT and YYREEE (reference sequence). V lost 3 bases to trimming and J lost 8 bases, with 26 bases between them. This CDR3 is built from 18 residues. The CDR3 protein is CASSSMSTTGTRGEKLFF. CDR3 DNA: TGTGCCAGCAGCTCTATGAGTACTACGGGGACTAGAGGCGAAAAACTGTTTTTT.

This clone was seen a handful of times. The gene calls are TRBV28 and TRBJ2-5, with 7 positions matching TRBD1. The V gene end was trimmed by 3 bases and the J gene end by 4 bases; junction bases not matched to a gene: 8. The CDR3 covers 15 residues. The germline gives CDR1 MDHEN, CDR2 SYDVKM. CDR3 loop: CASSFGKGGVETQYF. The CDR3 DNA reads TGTGCCAGCAGTTTTGGTAAAGGGGGCGTAGAGACCCAGTACTTC.